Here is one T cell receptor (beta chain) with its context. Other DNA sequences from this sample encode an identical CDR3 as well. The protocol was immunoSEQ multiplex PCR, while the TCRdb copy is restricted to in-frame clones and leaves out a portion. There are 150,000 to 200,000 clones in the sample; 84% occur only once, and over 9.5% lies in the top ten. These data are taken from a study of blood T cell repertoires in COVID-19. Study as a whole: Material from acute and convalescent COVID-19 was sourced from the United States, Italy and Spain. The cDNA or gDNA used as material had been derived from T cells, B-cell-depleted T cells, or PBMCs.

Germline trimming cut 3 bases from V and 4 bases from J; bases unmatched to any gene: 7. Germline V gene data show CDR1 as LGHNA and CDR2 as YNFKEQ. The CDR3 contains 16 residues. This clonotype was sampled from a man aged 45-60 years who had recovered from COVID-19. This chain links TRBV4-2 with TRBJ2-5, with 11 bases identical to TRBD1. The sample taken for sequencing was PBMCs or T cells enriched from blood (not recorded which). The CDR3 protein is CASSQVIGTGGETQYF. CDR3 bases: TGTGCCAGCAGCCAGGTCATAGGGACAGGGGGAGAGACCCAGTACTTC.